The clone carrying this T cell receptor beta chain was observed many times. Its specificity is not known. Regions amplified from RNA transcripts were the TCR beta CDR3 regions. The TCR CDR3 was amplified in a first-round RT-PCR using the HTBI primer set. Each CDR3 protein gets one entry after TCRdb re-called the multiplex PCR reads with MiXCR. Of a few hundred thousand distinct CDR3 sequences detected, about a sixth appear once; the ten largest clones hold roughly a sixth. The sample is drawn from a study of T cells in Graves' hyperthyroidism and ophthalmopathy. Study background: Initial diagnosis, before any treatment, was when peripheral blood was collected.

General observations from the study: Most clonotypes expanded in thyroid above 0.001 were likewise present in blood.

Germline-derived CDR1 and CDR2 are SGHDT and YYEEEE. The V and J ends lost 3 bases and 5 bases respectively, with 14 bases between them. This CDR3 spans 14 amino acids. The chain couples TRBV5-6 to TRBJ2-5; tentatively, D is TRBD1 (6 bases). This receptor was obtained from a woman between 18 and 29 years old with Graves' ophthalmopathy. The material sequenced was blood. CDR3 in DNA: TGTGCCAGCAGCTATACAGGGTTTCATGAGACCCAGTACTTC. This encodes CASSYTGFHETQYF.